This T cell receptor (beta chain) was found in a study of OX40 agonist ivuxolimab in advanced cancers. Study summary: In this trial design, patients received ivuxolimab intravenously at 0.01 to 10 mg/kg every 2 weeks. Of the participants, more than 35% had some prior anti-PD-1, anti-PD-L1 or anti-CTLA-4 therapy, which was allowed.

Sequencing was performed with immunoSEQ multiplex PCR; in TCRdb, only in-frame clones are kept and a portion is missing. The table records roughly 63,000 clones, 80% to 85% of them present only once. In germline, CDR1 is SGHRS, CDR2 YFSETQ. The CDR3 has 16 amino acids. General study findings and limits: Relative to CD4+, CD8+ T cells held more expanded clones on average.

People who had autoimmune disease history or systemic immunosuppression were excluded. Turning to this clone: Its antigen remains unidentified.

This clonotype was sampled from an adult with an advanced solid tumor such as melanoma, head and neck, liver or kidney cancer. V usage is TRBV5-1 and J usage is TRBJ2-3; 8 bases align to TRBD1. The input for sequencing was CD4+ or CD8+ T cells sorted from blood, taken in a trial of the OX40 agonist ivuxolimab. The CDR3 DNA follows: TGCGCGAGTGGGACAGGTCTATTCCCTAGCACAGATACGCAGTATTTT. It encodes CASGTGLFPSTDTQYF.